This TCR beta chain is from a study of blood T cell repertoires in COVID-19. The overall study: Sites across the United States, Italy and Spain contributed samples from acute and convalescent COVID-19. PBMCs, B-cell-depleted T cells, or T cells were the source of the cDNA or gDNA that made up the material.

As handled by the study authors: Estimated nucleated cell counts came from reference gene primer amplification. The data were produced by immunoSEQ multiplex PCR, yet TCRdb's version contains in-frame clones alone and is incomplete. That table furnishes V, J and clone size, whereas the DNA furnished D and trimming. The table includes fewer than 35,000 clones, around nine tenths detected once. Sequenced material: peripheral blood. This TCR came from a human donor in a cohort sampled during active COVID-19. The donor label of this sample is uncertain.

CDR3: CASSSSGTGYQPQHF. DNA for the CDR3: TGTGCCAGCAGTTCCTCCGGGACAGGGTATCAGCCCCAGCATTTT. The rearrangement joins TRBV28 to TRBJ1-5; 9 nucleotides align to TRBD1. CDR3 size: 15 residues. V shed 4 bases, J shed 5 bases, and the junction held 6 bases outside the gene matches. Per the germline V gene, CDR1 is MDHEN and CDR2 is SYDVKM. The entire variable domain, with the rest obtained from reference TRBV28 and TRBJ1-5, is as follows: DVKVTQSSRYLVKRTGEKVFLECVQDMDHENMFWYRQDPGLGLRLIYFSYDVKMKEKGDIPEGYSVSREKKERFSLILESASTNQTSMYLCASSSSGTGYQPQHFGDGTRLSIL.